This passage covers 15 T cell receptor beta chains from one sample sequenced in a study of blood T cell repertoires in COVID-19. Produced via immunoSEQ multiplex PCR; TCRdb's table is partial and in-frame only. The repertoire holds under 300,000 clones, with just under 90% as singletons. The specimen was peripheral blood. All receptors come from a woman aged 40 to 50 with acute or convalescent COVID-19.

This chain uses TRBV19 with TRBJ1-1; a possible D gene is TRBD1 (6 bases). Trimming removed 8 bases at V and 6 bases at J, with 22 bases between. The CDR3 is 15 residues long. In germline, CDR1 is LNHDA, CDR2 SQIVND (reference sequence). The CDR3 spells CASSLGGLDSAEAFF. In DNA form, the CDR3 reads TGTGCCAGTTCTCTTGGGGGCTTAGACTCGGCTGAAGCTTTCTTT.

The chain recombines TRBV4-1 with TRBJ1-1; TRBD1 aligns across 8 bases. The germline gives CDR1 MGHRA, CDR2 YSYEKL. Germline trimming cut 4 bases from V and 1 base from J; bases unmatched to any gene: 2. This CDR3 comprises 14 residues. CDR3 residues: CASSRDRGNTEAFF. The CDR3 DNA reads TGCGCCAGCAGCCGAGACAGGGGGAACACTGAAGCTTTCTTT.

The V gene is TRBV10-3, the J gene TRBJ1-2, with D possibly TRBD1 on 6 matching bases. Germline-derived CDR1 and CDR2 are ENHRY and SYGVKD. V lost 3 bases and J lost 7, with 18 bases in between. The CDR3 consists of 15 residues. Here the CDR3 reads CAISDRPGDDGGYTF. As DNA, the CDR3 is TGTGCCATCAGTGATCGTCCAGGGGATGATGGTGGCTACACCTTC.

This chain joins TRBV6-1 and TRBJ2-7; D is possibly TRBD1 (6 bases). Trimming took off 2 bases at V and 0 bases at J, with 11 bases between the two ends. The length of the CDR3 is 15 residues. CDR1 is MNHNS, CDR2 SASEGT, per germline. The CDR3 DNA reads TGTGCCAGCAGTGAATTTGGCAGGGGCTCCTACGAGCAGTACGTC. Translating it yields CASSEFGRGSYEQYV.

CDR3 DNA sequence: TGCGCCAGCAGCTTGGTCGCGCCAACCGGGGGCACTGAAGCTTTCTTT. As protein: CASSLVAPTGGTEAFF. The chain combines TRBV5-1 with TRBJ1-1, with D tentatively TRBD1 (5 bases). The V gene lost 0 bases and the J gene lost 4 bases, with 16 bases spanning the gap. The CDR3 loop spans 16 amino acids. CDR1 and CDR2 (germline): SGHRS, YFSETQ.

The chain uses TRBV7-9 and TRBJ2-1, with 12 bases that match TRBD1. J was trimmed by 7 bases and V by 6 bases; bases with no gene match: 7. The CDR3 covers 15 residues. The germline V gene has CDR1 SEHNR and CDR2 FQNEAQ (reference sequence). CDR3 sequence (DNA): TGTGCCAGCAGACTCGCGGGACAGGGGGCGAATGAGCAGTTCTTC. Translated, it gives CASRLAGQGANEQFF. The variable domain in full, completed from reference TRBV7-9 and TRBJ2-1, reads DTGVSQNPRHKITKRGQNVTFRCDPISEHNRLYWYRQTLGQGPEFLTYFQNEAQLEKSRLLSDRFSAERPKGSFSTLEIQRTEQGDSAMYLCASRLAGQGANEQFFGPGTRLTVL.

The rearrangement links TRBV19 to TRBJ2-3; tentative D call: TRBD2 (5 bases). The CDR3 is made up of 15 amino acids. Germline V gene data show CDR1 as LNHDA and CDR2 as SQIVND (reference sequence). V shed 1 base and J shed 6 bases, with 14 bases lying between them. The CDR3 bases are TGTGCCAGTAGTATAGGGGCGAGGGCGGGTGATACGCAGTATTTT. This sequence encodes CASSIGARAGDTQYF.

The rearrangement uses TRBV5-6 and TRBJ2-3; 10 bases fit TRBD2. V lost 6 bases, J lost 2 bases, and 15 bases stayed unmatched. The length of the CDR3 is 18 residues. In germline, CDR1 is SGHDT, CDR2 YYEEEE. CDR3 residues: CASTRIWGSGGSTDTQYF. CDR3 DNA sequence: TGTGCCAGCACCAGGATTTGGGGTAGCGGGGGGTCCACAGATACGCAGTATTTT.

This clone is a singleton in its sample. The rearrangement links TRBV10-3 to TRBJ1-2, with D possibly TRBD1 on 6 matching bases. Germline CDR1 is ENHRY and CDR2 is SYGVKD. The CDR3 is 12 amino acids. V lost 2 bases, J lost 7 bases, and 8 bases lay in between. In nucleotides, the CDR3 is TGTGCCATCAGTGAGGGGACACTTGGCTACACCTTC. This sequence encodes CAISEGTLGYTF.

The chain links TRBV6-5 to TRBJ1-6, with D possibly TRBD1 on 6 matching bases. This CDR3 is built from 14 residues. CDR1 is MNHEY, CDR2 SVGAGI, per germline. V was shortened by 6 bases and J by 12 bases, with 18 bases between the two germline ends. The CDR3 bases are TGTGCCAGCAGGGGCGGGGGGCTCTATGGACCCCTCCACTTT. This codes for CASRGGGLYGPLHF.

This chain connects TRBV3-1 (or the pseudogene TRBV3-2) to TRBJ2-1; 8 bases are shared with TRBD2. The length of the CDR3 is 14 residues. V lost 4 bases to trimming and J lost 3 bases; unmatched junction nucleotides: 2. Germline V gives CDR1 LGHDT, CDR2 YNNKEL (reference sequence). CDR3 DNA sequence: TGTGCCAGCAGCCGCGGGGGGCACTACAATGAGCAGTTCTTC. Residues: CASSRGGHYNEQFF.

The chain links TRBV15 to TRBJ1-6; the D gene is possibly TRBD1 (6 bases). CDR1 and CDR2 (germline): LNHNV, YYDKDF (reference sequence). The V and J ends lost 1 base and 0 bases respectively, with 13 bases between them. There are 18 residues in the CDR3. The CDR3, as DNA: TGTGCCACCAGCAGAGCACAGGGTGGGGGCTCCTATAATTCACCCCTCCACTTT. Its protein product is CATSRAQGGGSYNSPLHF.

The rearrangement uses TRBV27 and TRBJ2-2; TRBD1 matches 12 bases. Germline V gene lookup returns CDR1 MNHEY and CDR2 SMNVEV (reference sequence). Losses at the gene ends were 3 bases for V and 5 bases for J; bases not matched to a gene: 4. This CDR3 contains 16 residues. CDR3 sequence: CASSFGTGGATGELFF. The CDR3 DNA reads as TGTGCCAGCAGTTTCGGGACAGGGGGCGCGACCGGGGAGCTGTTTTTT.

The chain joins TRBV7-2 to TRBJ2-1; TRBD2 matches 9 bases. The germline V gene has CDR1 SGHTA and CDR2 FQGNSA. The ends lost 5 bases at V and 7 bases at J; junction bases unmatched: 12. The CDR3 contains 16 residues. The CDR3 DNA follows: TGTGCCAGCAGCCTGAGCTCTGGTAGCGGGAGAAATGAGCAGTTCTTC. Its translation: CASSLSSGSGRNEQFF.

Only one count was recorded for this clone. The J gene is TRBJ1-2, the V gene TRBV11-1; 8 bases agree with TRBD1. V was clipped by 5 bases and J by 8 bases; unmatched bases: 4. The CDR3 covers 12 residues. In germline, CDR1 is SGHAT, CDR2 FQDESV (reference sequence). CDR3 region: CASSHGQGGYTF. As DNA, the CDR3 is TGTGCCAGCAGCCACGGACAGGGAGGCTACACCTTC.